The TCR beta chain under discussion was sequenced for a study of cytotoxic CD8 clonotypes in ibrutinib-treated CLL. General study findings and limits: Clonotypes that were public were uncommon, and they contracted or stayed stable on treatment. Sustained-remission and progressing patients had different sampling times.

Targeted sequencing depth ranged from 1 in 200,000 to 1 in 1 million T cells. Here immunoSEQ multiplex PCR was the method, and the copy in TCRdb shows in-frame clones only, minus some. The repertoire holds approximately 47,000 clones, with around 60% as singletons. V dropped 0 bases and J dropped 5; count of bases not matched to a gene: 6. Germline CDR1 MNHNY, CDR2 SVGAGI (reference sequence). CDR3 size: 15 residues. As concerns this clone: Its antigen is unidentified.

Genomic DNA in a quantity of about 2.1 micrograms was derived from cryopreserved PBMCs for TCR beta libraries. V usage is TRBV6-6 and J usage is TRBJ1-1, with 7 bases that match TRBD1. The receptor was derived from a human donor with chronic lymphocytic leukemia. This specimen consisted of PBMCs, obtained after 24 months of ibrutinib treatment. In DNA, the CDR3 is TGTGCCAGCAGTTACTCTCCAGGGGGTGATACTGAAGCTTTCTTT. It is translated as CASSYSPGGDTEAFF.